Detailed here is one TCR beta chain. The antigen remains undetermined. The PCR contained 60 Vbeta and 13 Jbeta primers. Measured with immunoSEQ multiplex PCR; TCRdb has only the in-frame clones, and not every one. The sample contains roughly 120,000 clones, just under 80% of which appear only once. This entry is derived from a study of cytomegalovirus exposure and HLA in healthy donors. Overall study results and limits: Cytomegalovirus association was listed for about 170 TCR beta chains.

CDR3 length: 15 amino acids. Per germline, CDR1 SGHRS and CDR2 YFSETQ. The V and J ends lost 0 bases and 0 bases respectively, with 9 bases between them. Source material: PBMCs. The receptor was derived from a man younger than 40 in good health and CMV-seronegative. This chain uses TRBV5-1 with TRBJ1-1; D remains unclear. The CDR3 nucleotides read TGCGCCAGCAGCTTGGGCTCAGGCCTGAACACTGAAGCTTTCTTT. It translates to CASSLGSGLNTEAFF.